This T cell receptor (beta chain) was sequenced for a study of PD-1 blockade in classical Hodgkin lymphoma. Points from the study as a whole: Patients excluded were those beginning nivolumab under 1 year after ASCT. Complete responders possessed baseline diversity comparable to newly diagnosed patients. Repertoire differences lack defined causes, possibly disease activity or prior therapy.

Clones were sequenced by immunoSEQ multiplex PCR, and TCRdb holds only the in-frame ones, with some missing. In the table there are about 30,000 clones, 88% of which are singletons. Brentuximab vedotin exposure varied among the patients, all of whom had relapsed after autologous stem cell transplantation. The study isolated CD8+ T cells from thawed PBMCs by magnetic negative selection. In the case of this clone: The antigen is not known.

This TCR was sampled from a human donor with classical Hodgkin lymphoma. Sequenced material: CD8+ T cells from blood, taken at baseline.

The CDR3 DNA follows: TGTGCCAGCCACGGGGGACATGAGCAGTTCTTC. This codes for CASHGGHEQFF. V usage is TRBV27 and J usage is TRBJ2-1; D might be TRBD2 (6 bases). The germline gives CDR1 MNHEY, CDR2 SMNVEV (reference sequence). The length of the CDR3 is 11 residues. V was cut by 8 bases and J by 8 bases, with 10 bases left in between.